This T cell receptor beta chain appears in the sequencing data of a study of identical twins. Findings and caveats of the study: For zero-insertion analyses, partial confounding could come from invariant MAIT and iNKT cells. A cross-sectional statistical analysis, not follow-up of the same donors, supported the conclusions. There was an excess of low generation probability in the out-of-frame alpha sequences that twins shared. Cord blood beta clonotypes present at high abundance carried fewer insertions; no such pattern appeared in memory repertoires.

This clonotype was counted only a few times. The antigen is not known. Relative to the germline gene, one junction end is altered; a read error may explain this. One entry per CDR3 protein results from TCRdb running MiXCR on the 5' RACE reads. The data show a few hundred thousand distinct CDR3 sequences, with approximately 9.6% seen just once and around 3% held by the top ten. The CDR3 is 15 amino acids. The germline gives CDR1 SSHAT, CDR2 FNYEAQ (reference sequence). These data were also reused for a study on yellow fever vaccine responses in identical twins.

Sequenced material: PBMCs. This sequence originates from a woman aged 18-30 years in good health. This chain links TRBV7-7 with TRBJ2-1; TRBD2 aligns across 9 bases. CDR3 bases: TGTGCTAGCAGCCTCGGACTAGCGCGAAACAATGAGCAGTTCTTC. Protein sequence: CASSLGLARNNEQFF.